Listed below are T cell receptor beta chains from one sample, sequenced in a study of cytomegalovirus exposure and HLA in healthy donors. This table comes from immunoSEQ multiplex PCR, and its TCRdb copy is limited to in-frame clones, with some not included. In the table there are over 100,000 clones, around 80% of which are singletons. Source material: PBMCs. These receptors came from a man aged 25-45 years in good health and CMV-seronegative. Both conserved end residues are part of each CDR3. A D gene is named only where the DNA matches it firmly. Some rows have no size entry. The others give once, few or many, or a class for an expanded clone.

J gene | D gene | clone size | V gene | CDR3 protein | CDR3 DNA
TRBJ2-1 | TRBD1 | once | TRBV7-9 | CASSSGTGTNNEQFF | TGTGCCAGCAGCTCCGGGACAGGGACCAACAATGAGCAGTTCTTC
TRBJ1-1 | TRBD1 | once | TRBV5-1 | CASSLGWGQAFTEAFF | TGCGCCAGCAGCTTGGGCTGGGGACAGGCCTTCACTGAAGCTTTCTTT
TRBJ1-1 | . | . | TRBV20-1 | CSARPNTEAFF | TGCAGTGCGAGGCCAAACACTGAAGCTTTCTTT
TRBJ1-1 | TRBD1 | . | TRBV5-4 | CASSRQGTNTEAFF | TGTGCCAGCAGCAGACAGGGGACAAACACTGAAGCTTTCTTT
TRBJ2-6 | TRBD1 | . | TRBV18 | CASSPDRAGANVLTF | TGTGCCAGCTCACCGGACAGGGCGGGGGCCAACGTCCTGACTTTC
TRBJ1-3 | . | . | TRBV11-2 | CASSPTGNSGNTIYF | TGTGCCAGCAGCCCAACAGGGAACTCTGGAAACACCATATATTTT
TRBJ1-1 | . | . | TRBV4-1 | CASSQDPGSEAFF | TGCGCCAGCAGCCAAGATCCGGGATCTGAAGCTTTCTTT
TRBJ2-3 | TRBD1 | . | TRBV5-6 | CASSSSTGASTDTQYF | TGTGCCAGCAGCTCCTCTACAGGGGCCAGCACAGATACGCAGTATTTT
TRBJ2-2 | TRBD1 | . | TRBV7-9 | CASFSRDRIQNTGELFF | TGTGCCAGCTTCAGCCGGGACAGAATACAGAACACCGGGGAGCTGTTTTTT
TRBJ1-2 | TRBD1 | . | TRBV7-9 | CASSLQGALGYGYTF | TGTGCCAGCAGCCTACAGGGGGCGCTTGGCTATGGCTACACCTTC
TRBJ1-5 | . | . | TRBV28 | CASSLHSRREEWYSNQPQHF | TGTGCCAGCAGTTTACACTCGCGGAGAGAGGAGTGGTATAGCAATCAGCCCCAGCATTTT
TRBJ2-1 | TRBD1 | . | TRBV5-1 | CASSLDGTDYNEQFF | TGCGCCAGCAGCTTGGATGGGACAGATTACAATGAGCAGTTCTTC
TRBJ2-7 | . | . | TRBV1 | CTSSQASF | TGCACCAGCAGCCAAGCCTCGTTT
TRBJ2-5 | . | . | TRBV7-8 | CASSSRRAGQETQYF | TGTGCCAGCAGTTCCCGACGGGCGGGCCAAGAGACCCAGTACTTC
TRBJ2-5 | TRBD2 | . | TRBV4-1 | CASSHLSLAGVHETQYF | TGCGCCAGCAGCCACCTATCGTTGGCGGGAGTTCACGAGACCCAGTACTTC
TRBJ2-7 | TRBD1 | . | TRBV5-1 | CASSPRDRVLADPPEQYF | TGCGCCAGCAGCCCCCGGGACAGGGTGCTAGCGGACCCCCCCGAGCAGTACTTC
TRBJ2-5 | . | . | TRBV29-1 | CSAGWTMMFGTQYF | TGCAGCGCCGGTTGGACTATGATGTTCGGGACCCAGTACTTC
TRBJ1-2 | . | once | TRBV7-9 | CASSDGRVTHSLF | TGTGCCAGCAGCGACGGCAGGGTCACCCACTCGCTGTTC
TRBJ2-4 | . | . | TRBV15 | CATSVGGTKNIQYF | TGTGCCACCAGCGTTGGCGGGACTAAAAACATTCAGTACTTC
TRBJ2-5 | TRBD2 | . | TRBV4-2 | CASSQDGLAGVETQYF | TGTGCCAGCAGCCAAGATGGACTAGCGGGAGTGGAGACCCAGTACTTC
TRBJ2-2 | . | once | TRBV28 | CASRYREGIGELFF | TGTGCCAGCAGATACAGGGAGGGGATAGGGGAGCTGTTTTTT
TRBJ2-7 | TRBD1 | . | TRBV5-1 | CASSQGQGAREQYF | TGCGCCAGCAGCCAGGGACAGGGGGCGCGGGAGCAGTACTTC
TRBJ2-5 | . | . | TRBV4-1 | CASSLTAWGRETQYF | TGCGCCAGCAGCCTTACAGCCTGGGGGAGGGAGACCCAGTACTTC
TRBJ2-3 | . | . | TRBV7-3 | CASSLGRDTQYF | TGTGCCAGCAGCTTAGGGCGAGATACGCAGTATTTT
TRBJ1-2 | TRBD1 | . | TRBV6-6 | CASRSRRGTGHGYTF | TGTGCCAGCAGGTCACGTCGCGGGACAGGGCATGGCTACACCTTC
TRBJ2-7 | TRBD2 | . | TRBV5-1 | CASSLLTSGAYEQYF | TGCGCCAGCAGCTTGTTAACTAGCGGGGCCTACGAGCAGTACTTC
TRBJ1-4 | . | . | TRBV28 | CASSFRRGSEKLFF | TGTGCCAGCAGTTTTCGGAGGGGTAGCGAAAAACTGTTTTTT
TRBJ2-2 | . | . | TRBV4-3 | CASSLLPGGELFF | TGCGCCAGCAGCCTCCTCCCGGGCGGGGAGCTGTTTTTT
TRBJ2-3 | TRBD2 | few | TRBV28 | CASSPGLAGDTQYF | TGTGCCAGCAGTCCCGGACTAGCTGGGGATACGCAGTATTTT
TRBJ1-1 | . | . | TRBV27 | CASSFFGGGDTEAFF | TGTGCCAGCAGTTTCTTTGGCGGGGGAGACACTGAAGCTTTCTTT
TRBJ2-1 | TRBD2 | . | TRBV29-1 | CSVEDQLAGANEQFF | TGCAGCGTTGAAGATCAACTAGCGGGAGCCAATGAGCAGTTCTTC
TRBJ2-1 | . | . | TRBV14 | CASSPTLGGNEQFF | TGTGCCAGCAGCCCAACATTGGGAGGCAATGAGCAGTTCTTC
TRBJ2-7 | TRBD2 | once | TRBV5-1 | CASSSASGTYEQYF | TGCGCCAGCAGCTCCGCTAGCGGAACCTACGAGCAGTACTTC
TRBJ2-2 | TRBD1 | . | TRBV2 | CASSAEQGSGELFF | TGTGCCAGCAGTGCCGAACAGGGGAGCGGGGAGCTGTTTTTT
TRBJ2-5 | TRBD1 | . | TRBV29-1 | CSVGAGGRETQYF | TGCAGCGTTGGGGCAGGGGGTCGGGAGACCCAGTACTTC
TRBJ2-7 | TRBD2 | . | TRBV18 | CASSPSGGGSYEQYF | TGTGCCAGCTCACCCAGCGGGGGGGGCTCCTACGAGCAGTACTTC
TRBJ1-1 | TRBD1 | . | TRBV6-6 | CASSHGTGREWTEAFF | TGTGCCAGCAGCCACGGGACAGGGAGAGAATGGACTGAAGCTTTCTTT
TRBJ2-1 | . | . | TRBV4-3 | CASSPLGHNEQFF | TGCGCCAGCAGCCCGCTAGGCCACAATGAGCAGTTCTTC
TRBJ1-2 | TRBD1 | . | TRBV15 | CATSSRQGNGYTF | TGTGCCACCAGCAGCCGACAGGGGAATGGCTACACCTTC
TRBJ2-3 | . | once | TRBV4-1 | CASSPLLGGTDTQYF | TGCGCCAGCAGCCCCCTCCTCGGGGGCACAGATACGCAGTATTTT
TRBJ1-5 | TRBD1 | few | TRBV6-1 | CASRGQGADQPQHF | TGTGCCAGCAGGGGACAGGGGGCAGATCAGCCCCAGCATTTT
TRBJ2-7 | TRBD1 | . | TRBV5-4 | CASSLGTGGSYEQYF | TGTGCCAGCAGCTTAGGGACAGGGGGCTCCTACGAGCAGTACTTC
TRBJ1-6 | . | . | TRBV6-1 | CATKEGGRNSPLHF | TGTGCCACGAAGGAGGGGGGGCGGAATTCACCCCTCCACTTT
TRBJ1-2 | TRBD1 | . | TRBV28 | CASSLQDRGFRGYTF | TGTGCCAGCAGTTTACAGGACAGGGGGTTTCGTGGCTACACCTTC
TRBJ1-1 | . | . | TRBV5-6 | CASSSPGRLGTEAFF | TGTGCCAGCAGCTCGCCAGGGCGTTTGGGCACTGAAGCTTTCTTT
TRBJ2-5 | TRBD1 | . | TRBV2 | CASRRTGEEETQYF | TGTGCCAGCAGGAGGACAGGGGAGGAGGAGACCCAGTACTTC
TRBJ2-7 | . | few | TRBV7-2 | CASRRGLQSYEQYF | TGTGCCAGCAGGCGCGGACTCCAATCCTACGAGCAGTACTTC
TRBJ2-2 | . | . | TRBV7-9 | CASSLKGLPNTGELFF | TGTGCCAGCAGCTTAAAGGGGCTCCCGAACACCGGGGAGCTGTTTTTT
TRBJ2-1 | TRBD2 | . | TRBV7-9 | CASRGAAGGFSYNEQFF | TGTGCCAGCAGAGGGGCAGCGGGGGGCTTCTCCTACAATGAGCAGTTCTTC
TRBJ2-1 | TRBD2 | once | TRBV6-8 | CASSHESRTSYNEQFF | TGTGCCAGCAGTCACGAGTCCAGGACTAGCTACAATGAGCAGTTCTTC
TRBJ2-3 | . | . | TRBV25-1 | CASSPGVLGPSDTQYF | TGTGCCAGCAGTCCGGGGGTGCTAGGTCCATCAGATACGCAGTATTTT
TRBJ2-1 | TRBD2 | . | TRBV2 | CASSPGLAYYEQFF | TGTGCCAGCAGCCCTGGACTAGCGTACTATGAGCAGTTCTTC
TRBJ2-3 | TRBD2 | . | TRBV5-1 | CATAPHNLAGGTDTQYF | TGCGCCACTGCGCCCCACAACCTAGCGGGGGGCACAGATACGCAGTATTTT
TRBJ1-1 | TRBD1 | . | TRBV29-1 | CSVPGQGSAEAFF | TGCAGCGTCCCCGGACAGGGTTCCGCTGAAGCTTTCTTT
TRBJ1-2 | TRBD1 | . | TRBV27 | CASRSTGGDGYTF | TGTGCCAGCAGATCGACAGGGGGGGATGGCTACACCTTC